This T cell receptor (beta chain) comes out of a study of somatic mutations in cytotoxic T cells in rheumatoid arthritis. The CDR3 loop spans 15 amino acids. Germline V gene data show CDR1 as SNHLY and CDR2 as FYNNEI. V shed 6 bases and J 5 bases; nucleotides not matched to a gene: 9. Broader study findings: Researchers did not know the antigen targets of the expanded CD8+ clones.

A note on this clone: Its specificity is not known.

The repertoire was sequenced with immunoSEQ multiplex PCR; TCRdb's copy has only in-frame clones and lacks some. The table shows about 17,000 clones, with more than 70% occurring only once. This TCR was sampled from an adult with rheumatoid arthritis. The sample taken for sequencing was CD8+ T cells sorted from blood. This chain connects TRBV2 to TRBJ2-2; 7 bases match TRBD1. CDR3 protein: CASRATGLGTGELFF. The CDR3 region has the DNA TGTGCCAGCAGGGCGACAGGGTTGGGAACCGGGGAGCTGTTTTTT.